The following is a TCR beta chain sequence with its context. Sequencing used immunoSEQ multiplex PCR; TCRdb keeps in-frame clones, though not all of them. Among 10,000 or so clones, approximately 60% were seen once, and the ten largest hold more than 5%. These data originate in a study of tumour-infiltrating T cells in Burkitt lymphoma. The CDR3 has 11 amino acids. Trimming removed 8 bases at V and 11 bases at J, with 15 bases between. CDR1 is MRHNA, CDR2 SNTAGT, per germline. The clonotype comes from a human donor with diffuse large B-cell lymphoma. Input material: tumor tissue. This sequence joins TRBV6-4 and TRBJ1-1, with D maybe TRBD1 (5 bases). CDR3 DNA sequence: TGTGCCAGCGTGGAAGGCAGGGTGGCTTTCTTT. As protein: CASVEGRVAFF.